A single sample is the source of the 24 T cell receptor beta chains below, sequenced in a study of human T cells and chemical hapten exposure. Time point specified: pre-sensitization, week 0. The treatment denotes: therapeutic diphenylcyclopropenone sensitization with weekly scalp DPC. TCRdb fed the RACE reads into MiXCR, producing one record per CDR3 protein. This table has around 100,000 distinct CDR3 sequences, 9.5% to 14% appearing once. This material consisted of whole blood, taken in connection with sensitization to the hapten diphenylcyclopropenone (DPC). Receptors were obtained from a woman aged 60-75 years with alopecia areata. Some clones in this sample may be carry-over from other donors' samples.

This clonotype was recorded many times. This chain links TRBV7-2 with TRBJ2-3, with 11 bases identical to TRBD2. In germline, CDR1 is SGHTA, CDR2 FQGNSA. CDR3 length equals 15 residues. V trimming: 5 bases; J trimming: 3 bases; junction bases outside the gene matches: 4. The CDR3 spells CASSKTSGATDTQYF. The CDR3, as DNA: TGTGCCAGCAGCAAGACTAGCGGGGCAACAGATACGCAGTATTTT.

The V call is TRBV9, the J call TRBJ2-3, with D maybe TRBD2 (5 bases). Germline loops: CDR1 SGDLS, CDR2 YYNGEE. Trimming removed 0 bases from V and 4 bases from J, with 12 bases in between. The CDR3 is made up of 15 amino acids. CDR3 residues: CASSVAGLRADTQYF. For the CDR3, the DNA is TGTGCCAGCAGCGTAGCCGGGTTGAGGGCAGATACGCAGTATTTT.

Ten or more counts support this clonotype. DNA of the CDR3: TGCAGTGCCGCGCAGGGGTCGAGTCAGCCCCAGCATTTT. Its protein product is CSAAQGSSQPQHF. This sequence joins TRBV20-1 and TRBJ1-5; TRBD1 is a possible D gene (6 bases). V lost 6 bases to trimming and J lost 6 bases, with 15 bases between them. In germline, CDR1 is DFQATT, CDR2 SNEGSKA (reference sequence). This CDR3 spans 13 amino acids.

This clonotype was detected many times. The chain employs TRBV11-2 and TRBJ2-3; TRBD2 might be the D (5 bases). Germline CDR1 is SGHAT and CDR2 is FQNNGV. V was trimmed by 5 bases and J by 7 bases, leaving 10 bases between them. This CDR3 has 12 amino acids. CDR3 residues: CASSRERNTQYF. DNA of the CDR3: TGTGCCAGCAGCCGAGAGCGGAATACGCAGTATTTT. Together with reference TRBV11-2 and TRBJ2-3, the CDR3 gives the full variable domain: EAGVAQSPRYKIIEKRQSVAFWCNPISGHATLYWYQQILGQGPKLLIQFQNNGVVDDSQLPKDRFSAERLKGVDSTLKIQPAKLEDSAVYLCASSRERNTQYFGPGTRLTVL.

In this sample, this clonotype turned up a few times. The rearrangement links TRBV6-5 to TRBJ2-7, with D possibly TRBD2 on 6 matching bases. CDR1 is MNHEY and CDR2 is SVGAGI in the germline V gene. Trimming cost V 0 bases and J 3 bases, with 18 bases left between them. This CDR3 spans 17 amino acids. CDR3 loop: CASSYSGGTVLFYEQYF. For the CDR3, the DNA is TGTGCCAGCAGTTACTCCGGGGGTACGGTCCTATTCTACGAGCAGTACTTC.

Ten or more counts support this clonotype. The chain uses TRBV19 and TRBJ1-1; D uncertain. The V and J ends lost 3 bases and 3 bases respectively, with 8 bases between them. The CDR3 covers 13 residues. Germline V gives CDR1 LNHDA, CDR2 SQIVND (reference sequence). The CDR3 sequence: CASSIPGDTEAFF. CDR3 coding DNA: TGTGCCAGTAGTATCCCGGGCGACACTGAAGCTTTCTTT.

This clonotype was detected many times. The chain has TRBV18 and TRBJ1-3, with TRBD1 matching 10 bases. Germline CDR1 and CDR2: KGHSH and LQKENI. The length of the CDR3 is 15 residues. The V segment lost 4 bases and the J segment 4 bases; nucleotides outside the gene matches: 4. CDR3 DNA sequence: TGTGCCAGCTCACTGGGACAGGGGAGCGGAAACACCATATATTTT. This encodes CASSLGQGSGNTIYF.

This clonotype was counted many times. The chain joins TRBV25-1 to TRBJ2-3; D is possibly TRBD1 or TRBD2 (5 bases each). Trimming removed 3 bases from V and 2 bases from J, with 12 bases in between. The CDR3 runs 15 residues. CDR1 and CDR2 (germline): MGHDK, SYGVNS. The CDR3 DNA follows: TGTGCCAGCAGTGACGGGGCGGCAAACACAGATACGCAGTATTTT. Encoded protein: CASSDGAANTDTQYF.

This clonotype was observed at least ten times. This chain joins TRBV7-2 and TRBJ2-7; D may be TRBD1 or TRBD2 (5 bases each). The germline gives CDR1 SGHTA, CDR2 FQGNSA. The CDR3 is made up of 14 amino acids. V was trimmed by 5 bases and J by 9 bases, leaving 20 bases between them. CDR3 sequence reads: CASSPRFGTLGQYF. DNA for the CDR3: TGTGCCAGCAGCCCAAGATTTGGGACGTTGGGGCAGTACTTC.

The chain carries TRBV6-2 or TRBV6-3 and TRBJ1-1; D is unresolved. The germline V gene has CDR1 MNHEY and CDR2 SVGEGT. The CDR3 is 14 residues long. Trimming removed 6 bases at V and 4 bases at J, with 15 bases between. The CDR3 sequence is CASSPMVGRTEAFF. CDR3 nucleotides: TGTGCCAGCAGCCCGATGGTGGGTCGCACTGAAGCTTTCTTT.

In this sample, this clonotype turned up many times. This chain connects TRBV12-3 or TRBV12-4 to TRBJ1-2; D unresolved. V lost 3 bases and J lost 4, with 6 bases in between. The CDR3 runs 12 residues. The CDR3 region has the DNA TGTGCCAGCAGTTTGGGTAGCTATGGCTACACCTTC. Residues: CASSLGSYGYTF.

This chain's CDR3 is CASSGGLWRDTGELFF. The CDR3 nucleotides are TGCGCCAGCAGCGGAGGGTTGTGGCGAGATACCGGGGAGCTGTTTTTT. This rearrangement joins TRBV5-1 to TRBJ2-2; the D gene is possibly TRBD2 (6 bases). This CDR3 spans 16 amino acids. CDR1 is SGHRS and CDR2 is YFSETQ in the germline V gene. Trimming shortened V by 4 bases and J by 5 bases, and 18 bases separated the two germline ends.

This clonotype was picked up many times. This chain links TRBV12-3 or TRBV12-4 with TRBJ1-1; TRBD1 agrees at 8 bases. The V and J ends lost 5 bases and 4 bases, in that order; junction bases with no gene match: 3. CDR3 size: 13 residues. The CDR3 spells CASSLGTGTEAFF. For the CDR3, the DNA is TGTGCCAGCAGTCTTGGGACAGGCACTGAAGCTTTCTTT.

This clonotype was seen repeatedly, ten times or more. The rearrangement links TRBV11-2 to TRBJ2-1, with D possibly matching TRBD2 (5 bases). The V end was cut by 0 bases, the J end by 6 bases, with 9 bases between. The CDR3 loop spans 14 amino acids. CDR1 SGHAT and CDR2 FQNNGV come from the germline V gene. The CDR3 DNA reads as TGTGCCAGCAGCTTAGAATACAGCGGCAATGAGCAGTTCTTC. Translation: CASSLEYSGNEQFF.

This clonotype was seen repeatedly, ten times or more. The V gene is TRBV7-3, the J gene TRBJ2-1, with D possibly being TRBD2 (6 bases). CDR1 SGHTA and CDR2 FQGTGA come from the germline V gene. Between the trimmed V and J ends, which lost 5 bases and 9 bases, there was a span of 23 bases. This CDR3 spans 16 amino acids. Here the CDR3 reads CASSAGGAIGRSEQFF. Here the CDR3 DNA reads TGTGCCAGCAGCGCCGGCGGTGCCATTGGGAGGAGTGAGCAGTTCTTC.

Ten or more counts support this clonotype. The chain combines TRBV7-9 with TRBJ1-5; no clear D. Germline V gene sequence: CDR1 SEHNR, CDR2 FQNEAQ (reference sequence). The CDR3 spans 15 residues. V dropped 2 bases and J dropped 6 bases, with 14 bases sitting between them. Here the CDR3 reads CASSLTGIYGQPQHF. Here the CDR3 DNA reads TGTGCCAGCAGCTTAACTGGGATTTATGGTCAGCCCCAGCATTTT.

The J gene is TRBJ2-7, the V gene TRBV20-1; possibly TRBD1 or TRBD2 for D (5 bases each). Looked up from germline, CDR1 is DFQATT and CDR2 is SNEGSKA (reference sequence). There are 14 residues in the CDR3. V lost 6 bases and J 0 bases, leaving 15 bases between the germline ends. The CDR3, as DNA: TGCAGTGCCTCCATTGGGACCTTCTCCTACGAGCAGTACTTC. Amino acids: CSASIGTFSYEQYF.

This clonotype has just a few counts. The chain joins TRBV20-1 to TRBJ2-1, with TRBD2 matching over 7 bases. V shed 0 bases, J shed 0 bases, and the junction held 8 bases outside the gene matches. The germline V gene has CDR1 DFQATT and CDR2 SNEGSKA (reference sequence). This CDR3 spans 17 amino acids. In nucleotides, the CDR3 is TGCAGTGCTAGAGATCCGGGAGGACCTAGCTCCTACAATGAGCAGTTCTTC. Translating it yields CSARDPGGPSSYNEQFF.

This clonotype appeared a few times. The genes are TRBV5-4 and TRBJ1-1; D not certain. V was clipped by 0 bases and J by 3 bases, with 12 bases between them. This CDR3 contains 15 residues. Germline V gives CDR1 SGHNT, CDR2 YYREEE (reference sequence). The CDR3 loop reads CASSLEGGSYTEAFF. The CDR3 DNA reads as TGTGCCAGCAGCTTGGAGGGCGGGAGCTACACTGAAGCTTTCTTT.

This clonotype has only a few counts. This chain uses TRBV9 with TRBJ2-2; D is undetermined. Trimming shortened V by 4 bases and J by 1 base, and 8 bases separated the two germline ends. This CDR3 is built from 14 residues. Germline CDR1 SGDLS, CDR2 YYNGEE. In DNA form, the CDR3 reads TGTGCCAGCAGCCCTCACATGAACACCGGGGAGCTGTTTTTT. Its translation is CASSPHMNTGELFF.

There are many counts of this clonotype. The genes are TRBV20-1 and TRBJ1-3, with TRBD1 as a possible D gene (6 bases). There are 17 residues in the CDR3. V lost 0 bases and J 0 bases, leaving 15 bases between the germline ends. The germline V gene encodes CDR1 DFQATT and CDR2 SNEGSKA (reference sequence). The CDR3: CSARDGGQPSSGNTIYF. The DNA for the CDR3 is TGCAGTGCTAGAGATGGAGGACAGCCGAGCTCTGGAAACACCATATATTTT.

The table lists this clonotype with many counts. V is TRBV5-1 and J is TRBJ1-1; tentatively, D is TRBD1 (5 bases). Germline-derived CDR1 and CDR2 are SGHRS and YFSETQ. The CDR3 sequence is 13 residues long. V lost 5 bases to trimming and J lost 1 base, with 9 bases between them. CDR3 DNA sequence: TGCGCCAGCAGAACTCAGGGGAACACTGAAGCTTTCTTT. This codes for CASRTQGNTEAFF.

This clonotype was counted ten times or more. The V and J genes are TRBV11-2 and TRBJ2-3; 7 bases map to TRBD2. The V gene's germline CDR1 is SGHAT and CDR2 FQNNGV. The V segment lost 2 bases and the J segment 1 base; nucleotides outside the gene matches: 6. The CDR3 totals 16 residues. The CDR3 DNA is TGTGCCAGCAGCTTATTGGGGACTACAGGCACAGATACGCAGTATTTT. Protein sequence: CASSLLGTTGTDTQYF.

This clonotype has just a few counts. The chain combines TRBV29-1 with TRBJ2-1; D gene ambiguous. The CDR3 extends over 10 amino acids. Germline V gene lookup returns CDR1 SQVTM and CDR2 ANQGSEA. Trimming took 7 bases from V and 8 from J, leaving 9 bases between them. In DNA form, the CDR3 reads TGCAGCGCGCATGTCCATGAGCAGTTCTTC. This codes for CSAHVHEQFF.